This entry is about one T cell receptor beta chain. This clonotype was seen ten or more times. The clone's antigen remains unknown. No base quality values were provided; no much bigger clone lies one nucleotide off. The CDR3 measures 10 amino acids from cysteine to phenylalanine. The CDR3 DNA has 30 bases and is translated from base 1. Trimming takes 7 bases off V and 10 bases off J; junction bases not matched to a gene: 4. The germline V gene (reference sequence) provides CDR1 GTSNPN and CDR2 SVGIG. The entry originates in a study of blood T cells in healthy people across ages (dated by TCRdb to between 2014 and 2017). In terms of the full investigation: In model experiments, template switching captured about one uniquely barcoded TCR beta cDNA molecule for every two T cells. Two additional independent replicas of 1 million unique cDNA reads from the same blood draw were analyzed for two donors (one aged 18 to 30 and one aged 80 or older). Using deep sequencing normalized with unique cDNA molecular identifiers, the study measured how TCR beta repertoire diversity changes with age. To avoid experimental bias, donors of different ages were randomly spread across the sequencing lanes. Donors were grouped into four age groups: young (average roughly 17 years), middle-aged (39), aged (around 60) and long-lived (over 80). General conclusions and limits of the study: Because the CMV infection status of the donors was unknown, age-related changes in expanded clonotypes may potentially have been confounded. Because profiling used bulk unsorted PBMCs, naive and antigen-experienced compartments could not be compared conclusively. Compared with the aged group, more naive CD4+ T cells, fewer expanded clones and increased TCR diversity were shown by the long-lived group, suggesting age selection. Total diversity estimates from one million sequenced T cells were considered lower bounds and underestimates. Observed TCR beta diversity per million T cells fell roughly linearly with age, and a significant reduction was already apparent by age approximately 41. The percentage of naive T cells measured by flow cytometry correlated strongly with observed TCR beta diversity.

To prepare the library, 5' RACE was applied. Sequenced on an Illumina HiSeq 2500. A second PCR of roughly 6 to 11 cycles was run with a J-beta primer mix and a sample-barcoded 5' primer. Each TCR beta cDNA molecule received a unique molecular identifier from a template-switch 5' adaptor carrying 12 random nucleotides. At least 2.5 million CDR3-containing paired-end reads were obtained from each sample. The Mint cDNA synthesis kit, primed by a TRBC-specific oligonucleotide, was used to synthesize first-strand cDNA from all RNA. All cDNA was treated with uracil-DNA glycosylase and then went through a first 18-cycle PCR with the universal primers M1SS and BC2_uni_R. The original pipeline was this. For normalization, 1 million high-quality reads, each with a distinct molecular identifier, were randomly selected from each sample. Instead of being binned into consensus sequences, reads with shared molecular identifiers were discarded. CDR3 identification, clonotype clustering and error correction used MiTCR with a Q25 quality threshold and the strictest error-elimination algorithm. A nonparametric unseen species model with Euler transformation was used to estimate lower-bound total TCR beta diversity. TCRdb trimmed the raw reads at Q25, called clones with MiXCR and kept productive beta chains. Entries are consolidated by CDR3 protein sequence, retaining the most common genes and DNA. TCRdb's processing, not the authors', yielded these V and J calls. This sample lists about 640,000 distinct CDR3 sequences; roughly 31% were detected once. The ten most abundant clones make up around a sixth of the sample.

Donors were 30 to 45 systemically healthy Caucasian individuals from Russia aged 6 to 90 years. Each donor gave about 9.7 milliliters of peripheral blood, drawn into EDTA-treated Vacutainer tubes. Ficoll-Paque density-gradient centrifugation was used to isolate PBMCs, with at least 7 million per sample. Total RNA, at least 6 micrograms per sample, was extracted from PBMCs with Trizol reagent. Naive CD45RAhigh/CD27high T cell percentages were measured by flow cytometry on a PBMC aliquot from every donor. Material for sequencing was blood. The chain is encoded by TRBV30 joined to TRBJ2-1, and TRBD2 matches 7 of the central bases. This TCR was recovered from a woman older than 75 in good health. The bases are TGTGCCTCAGCGGGGAACGAGCAGTTCTTC. This codes for CASAGNEQFF.